Listed below are T cell receptor beta chains from one sample, sequenced in a study of blood T cell repertoires in COVID-19. Sequenced by immunoSEQ multiplex PCR; TCRdb stores in-frame clones only, minus some. The top ten hold approximately 1.5% of the sample, which has 250,000 to 350,000 clones, less than 85% seen once. Sequenced input: peripheral blood. All receptors come from a human donor with COVID-19, enrolled during active disease. The donor label of this sample is uncertain. Each CDR3 is given with its conserved first and last residue. D genes are given only for firm matches. Only part of the rows carry a size: once, few, many, or a class if the clone is expanded.

V	size	J	D	DNA	CDR3
TRBV5-6	.	TRBJ2-7	.	TGTGCCAGCAGCTTCGGAAGTGCTATCACGGGGGAGCAGTACTTC	CASSFGSAITGEQYF
TRBV6-5	.	TRBJ2-2	.	TGTGCCAGCAACCCCCGGTCGACGAACACCGGGGAGCTGTTTTTT	CASNPRSTNTGELFF
TRBV27	.	TRBJ2-4	TRBD1	TGTGCCAGCAGTTACGTTGGACAGGGGAGGAACATTCAGTACTTC	CASSYVGQGRNIQYF
TRBV7-2	.	TRBJ1-4	TRBD1	TGTGCCAGCAGCAAAAGGACAGGGATTAATGAAAAACTGTTTTTT	CASSKRTGINEKLFF
TRBV3-1/TRBV3-2	.	TRBJ2-1	.	TGTGCCAGCAGCCAAGATGAGAGCGGGGAGCAGTTCTTC	CASSQDESGEQFF
TRBV4-3	.	TRBJ1-6	.	TGCGCCAGCAGCCAAGATTCCGGGAATAATTCACCCCTCCACTTT	CASSQDSGNNSPLHF
TRBV14	.	TRBJ2-5	TRBD2	TGTGCCAGCAGCCTCACCTTCATAGCGGGGACCTACCAAGAGACCCAGTACTTC	CASSLTFIAGTYQETQYF
TRBV30	.	TRBJ2-3	TRBD2	TGTGCCTGGAGTGTGGGTTTGACTAGCGGATCCACAGATACGCAGTATTTT	CAWSVGLTSGSTDTQYF
TRBV27	.	TRBJ2-1	.	TGTGCCAGCAGTCCCCCGGTTATTCTAGCGTCTAGCAATGAGCAGTTCTTC	CASSPPVILASSNEQFF
TRBV5-6	.	TRBJ2-4	TRBD1	TGTGCCAGCTCTCCAATGGGGGACAGCAAAAACATTCAGTACTTC	CASSPMGDSKNIQYF
TRBV7-8	.	TRBJ1-1	.	TGTGCCAGCAGCTTAATATCGGGTAATTCTGAAGCTTTCTTT	CASSLISGNSEAFF
TRBV5-1	.	TRBJ2-7	TRBD1	TGCGCCAGCAGCCACGTAGGAGACAGGGGGCTCGACGAGCAGTACTTC	CASSHVGDRGLDEQYF
TRBV7-6	.	TRBJ2-5	.	TGTGCCAGCAGCCCTGGACAGGGAGGGTGGGAGACCCAGTACTTC	CASSPGQGGWETQYF
TRBV6-2/TRBV6-3	.	TRBJ2-7	.	TGTGCCAGCAGTTTCAAGGAGGGCTACGAGCAGTACTTC	CASSFKEGYEQYF
TRBV10-2	.	TRBJ2-3	TRBD1	TGCGCCAGCAGTCCGGGACAGGGCAGGACAGATACGCAGTATTTT	CASSPGQGRTDTQYF
TRBV18	.	TRBJ1-1	.	TGTGCCAGCTCACCCGCAGGGGCTGAAGCTTTCTTT	CASSPAGAEAFF
TRBV5-4	few	TRBJ2-7	TRBD2	TGTGCCAGCAGCTTGGGAGTGGGAGGGCCTAAAGAGCAGTACTTC	CASSLGVGGPKEQYF
TRBV2	.	TRBJ2-3	TRBD2	TGTGCCAGCAGTGGGGGAGTAGCGGGAGGCAAAGATACGCAGTATTTT	CASSGGVAGGKDTQYF
TRBV30	.	TRBJ2-1	.	TGTGCCTGGAGTGCGGGGATCTCCTACAATGAGCAGTTCTTC	CAWSAGISYNEQFF
TRBV19	.	TRBJ1-6	.	TGTGCCAGTAGGCGGATTATTCGGGATAATTCACCCCTCCACTTT	CASRRIIRDNSPLHF
TRBV28	.	TRBJ1-1	TRBD1	TGTGCCAGCAGCCCGGGACAGGGGGCAATGACTGAAGCTTTCTTT	CASSPGQGAMTEAFF
TRBV29-1	.	TRBJ1-1	TRBD1	TGCAGCGTTGAGGGGACAGGGGGTAGCACTGAAGCTTTCTTT	CSVEGTGGSTEAFF
TRBV2	.	TRBJ2-2	TRBD2	TGTGCCAGCAGTCAATATACTAGCGCCGGGGAGCTGTTTTTT	CASSQYTSAGELFF
TRBV19	.	TRBJ1-6	.	TGTGCCAGTAGTAAGAGTGCCCTTAATTCACCCCTCCACTTT	CASSKSALNSPLHF
TRBV6-6	few	TRBJ2-1	.	TGTGCCAGCAGTTACAACAGGGTGGGTGAGCAGTTCTTC	CASSYNRVGEQFF
TRBV10-2	.	TRBJ2-7	TRBD1	TGCGCCAGCAGGACAGGGCCTGCCTACGAGCAGTACTTC	CASRTGPAYEQYF
TRBV6-1	.	TRBJ1-5	TRBD1	TGTGCCAGCAGTGGGACAGGTAGCAATCAGCCCCAGCATTTT	CASSGTGSNQPQHF
TRBV19	.	TRBJ2-1	TRBD2	TGTGCCAGTAGTTCCGGGACTAGCGGGAGCAACGATGAGCAGTTCTTC	CASSSGTSGSNDEQFF
TRBV7-3	.	TRBJ2-7	.	TGTGCCAGCAGCTTACGTGGCGGGGCGATCTACGAGCAGTACTTC	CASSLRGGAIYEQYF
TRBV6-6	.	TRBJ2-3	.	TGTGCCACCCGAGAGCAGGGATCGGCAGATACGCAGTATTTT	CATREQGSADTQYF
TRBV12-3/TRBV12-4	.	TRBJ1-2	.	TGTGCCAGCAGTTTAACGGGGAACTATGGCTACACCTTC	CASSLTGNYGYTF
TRBV19	.	TRBJ1-5	.	TGTGCCAGTAGTATCGCCGACATGGGCGGGCAGCCCCAGCATTTT	CASSIADMGGQPQHF
TRBV6-2/TRBV6-3	few	TRBJ1-5	.	TGTGCCAGCAGTAATTTCGACAGAAGCAATCAGCCCCAGCATTTT	CASSNFDRSNQPQHF
TRBV29-1	.	TRBJ1-3	.	TGCAGCGTTATCAGGGAGGCTGGAAACACCATATATTTT	CSVIREAGNTIYF
TRBV6-5	.	TRBJ2-1	.	TGTGCCAGCAGCCGCGATAATGAGCAGTTCTTC	CASSRDNEQFF
TRBV12-5	.	TRBJ1-1	.	TGTGCTAGTGGTTTGGGGAGCACATGGGACACTGAAGCTTTCTTT	CASGLGSTWDTEAFF
TRBV5-4	.	TRBJ2-1	TRBD2	TGTGCCAGCAGCCCCGGGACTAGCGGGTATTACAATGAGCAGTTCTTC	CASSPGTSGYYNEQFF
TRBV24-1	.	TRBJ2-3	TRBD1	TGTGCCACCAGTGACAGGGACAGGGCTGATACGCAGTATTTT	CATSDRDRADTQYF
TRBV12-3/TRBV12-4	once	TRBJ1-4	.	TGTGCCAGCAGTTTAGCCGGGGGTGAAAAACTGTTTTTT	CASSLAGGEKLFF
TRBV7-9	.	TRBJ2-3	.	TGTGCCAGCAGTACAACACAGGGCACAGATACGCAGTATTTT	CASSTTQGTDTQYF
TRBV7-7	.	TRBJ2-7	TRBD2	TGTGCTAGCAGCCCAGCGGGGGCCTCCGGGGAGCAGTACTTC	CASSPAGASGEQYF